This TCR beta chain is drawn from a study of OX40 agonist ivuxolimab in advanced cancers. CDR1 and CDR2 from the germline V gene are SGDLS and YYNGEE. This CDR3 contains 15 residues. The V end lost 4 bases, the J end lost 0 bases, and 12 bases lay between the germline ends. The assay was immunoSEQ multiplex PCR, and TCRdb's table has in-frame clones only and misses some. The data hold approximately 76,000 clones, with around 94% observed a single time. The study's findings and limits: Both CD4+ and CD8+ T cell populations in blood had undergone clonal expansion by week 6 at 0.1 to 3.0 mg/kg. Clonal expansion in partial responders at 0.1-3.0 mg/kg ranked among the lowest.

This clone was seen only once. The antigen is undetermined. Researchers took blood at baseline, on cycle 4 day 1, and on cycle 7 day 1. The TCR comes from an adult with an advanced solid tumor such as melanoma, head and neck, liver or kidney cancer. The chain uses TRBV9 and TRBJ2-3; the D gene is possibly TRBD2 (6 bases). The specimen comprised CD4+ or CD8+ T cells sorted from blood, sampled in a trial of the OX40 agonist ivuxolimab. The CDR3 reads CASSRETSSTDTQYF. The CDR3 region has the DNA TGTGCCAGCAGCAGGGAGACTAGTAGCACAGATACGCAGTATTTT.